The clone carrying this TCR beta chain was detected many times. These data belong to a study of T-cell memory formation after mild COVID-19. This CDR3 region has 15 residues. V dropped 1 base and J dropped 3 bases, with 10 bases sitting between them. One entry per CDR3 protein results from TCRdb running MiXCR on the 5' RACE reads. This table holds 130,000 to 150,000 distinct CDR3 sequences, 6% to 6.5% found once. The sequencing sample was made of PBMCs or a T cell subset sorted from them (not recorded which). The V call is TRBV12-3 or TRBV12-4, the J call TRBJ1-3; possible D gene TRBD1, 6 bases. This clonotype was sampled from an adult woman who had mild COVID-19 (a few samples of this study predate the infection). Cell type and time point are not known. The CDR3 sequence: CASSLEGTHGNTIYF. CDR3 coding DNA: TGTGCCAGCAGTTTAGAAGGGACACATGGAAACACCATATATTTT.